This T cell receptor (beta chain) was sequenced during a study of blood T cell repertoires in COVID-19. Using immunoSEQ multiplex PCR, the repertoire was profiled, and TCRdb retains in-frame clones only, with some absent. The sample carries approximately 300,000 clones, approximately 85% recorded once. Sequencing was performed on peripheral blood. This sequence was found in a woman aged 45-59 years with acute or convalescent COVID-19.

The CDR3 DNA follows: TGCGCCAGCAGCTCCGTTAGCGGAGCTAGCACAGATACGCAGTATTTT. As protein: CASSSVSGASTDTQYF. The V call is TRBV5-1, the J call TRBJ2-3, with D perhaps TRBD2 (6 bases). The ends were cut back, 3 bases at V and 0 bases at J, with 14 bases in the middle. The germline CDR1 and CDR2 sequences are SGHRS and YFSETQ. CDR3 length equals 16 residues.